This TCR beta chain is drawn from a study of T cells after somatic rescue of genetic block. A single count supports this clone. Here immunoSEQ multiplex PCR was the method, and the copy in TCRdb shows in-frame clones only, minus some. Of fewer than 150,000 clones listed, around 90% are singletons. Unmatched junction bases numbered 4, after V lost 5 bases and J lost 5 bases. This CDR3 is built from 13 residues. CDR1 is SGHNT and CDR2 is YYREEE in the germline V gene (reference sequence). The receptor was derived from a woman aged 18-29 years. This chain links TRBV5-4 with TRBJ2-5, with 9 bases matching TRBD1. The sample was peripheral blood mononuclear cells (PBMCs). CDR3 sequence: CASRSGTGETQYF. The DNA of the CDR3 is TGTGCCAGCAGATCCGGGACAGGGGAGACCCAGTACTTC.